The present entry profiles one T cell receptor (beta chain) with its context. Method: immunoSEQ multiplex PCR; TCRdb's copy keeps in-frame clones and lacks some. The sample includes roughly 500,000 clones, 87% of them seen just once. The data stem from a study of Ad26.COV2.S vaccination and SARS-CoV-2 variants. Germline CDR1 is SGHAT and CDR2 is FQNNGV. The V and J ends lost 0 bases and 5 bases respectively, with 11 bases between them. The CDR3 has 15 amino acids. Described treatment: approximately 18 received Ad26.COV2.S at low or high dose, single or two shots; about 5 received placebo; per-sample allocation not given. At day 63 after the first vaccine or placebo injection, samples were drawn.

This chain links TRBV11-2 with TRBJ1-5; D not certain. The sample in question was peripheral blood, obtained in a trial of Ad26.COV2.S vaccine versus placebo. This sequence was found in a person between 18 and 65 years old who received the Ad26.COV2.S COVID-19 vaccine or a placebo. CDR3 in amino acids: CASSLDGSKDQPQHF. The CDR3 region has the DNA TGTGCCAGCAGCTTAGATGGGAGTAAGGATCAGCCCCAGCATTTT.